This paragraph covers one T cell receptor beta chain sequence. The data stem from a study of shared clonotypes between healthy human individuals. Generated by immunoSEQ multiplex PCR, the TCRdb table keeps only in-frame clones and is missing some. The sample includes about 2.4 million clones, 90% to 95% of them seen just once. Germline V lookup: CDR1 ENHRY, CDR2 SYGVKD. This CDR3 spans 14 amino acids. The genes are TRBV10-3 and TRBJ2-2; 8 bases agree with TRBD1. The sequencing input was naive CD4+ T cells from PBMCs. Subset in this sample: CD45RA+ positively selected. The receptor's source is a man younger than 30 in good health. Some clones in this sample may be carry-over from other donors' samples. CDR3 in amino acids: CALGRQGSTGELFF. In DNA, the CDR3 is TGTGCATTGGGGAGACAGGGGTCCACCGGGGAGCTGTTTTTT.